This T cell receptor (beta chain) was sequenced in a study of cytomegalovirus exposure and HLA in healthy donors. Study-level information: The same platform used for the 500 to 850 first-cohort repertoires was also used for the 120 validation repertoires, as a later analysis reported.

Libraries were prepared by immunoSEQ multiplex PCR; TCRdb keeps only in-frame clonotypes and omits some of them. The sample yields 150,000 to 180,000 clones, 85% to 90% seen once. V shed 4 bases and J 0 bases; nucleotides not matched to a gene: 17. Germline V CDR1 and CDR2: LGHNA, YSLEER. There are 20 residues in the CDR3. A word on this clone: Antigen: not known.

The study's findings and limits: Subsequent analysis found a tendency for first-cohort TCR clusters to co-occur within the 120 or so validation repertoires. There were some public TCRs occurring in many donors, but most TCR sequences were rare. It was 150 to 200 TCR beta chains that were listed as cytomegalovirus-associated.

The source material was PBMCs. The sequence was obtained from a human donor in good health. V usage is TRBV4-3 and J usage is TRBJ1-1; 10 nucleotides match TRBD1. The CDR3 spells CASSRKLFSGTGVVNTEAFF. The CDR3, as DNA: TGCGCCAGCAGCCGCAAGCTCTTCTCCGGGACAGGGGTGGTGAACACTGAAGCTTTCTTT.